This T cell receptor beta chain is drawn from a study of identical twins. General study results and limits: In cord blood, abundant beta clonotypes had fewer insertions; memory showed no trend.

Template switching added a universal primer binding site, and final cDNA carried unique molecular identifiers. Via MiXCR, TCRdb re-called the 5' RACE reads, giving one row per CDR3 protein. The data show nearly 900,000 distinct CDR3 sequences, 9% to 15% seen once. Concerning this clonotype: What it binds is not known.

J gave up 7 bases and V 3 bases, and 11 bases lay outside the gene matches. The CDR3 totals 16 residues. Another study also made use of these data, one on yellow fever vaccine responses in identical twins. This second report adds: Twin vaccine T cell responses reportedly seemed partly convergent, partly personalized.

The clonotype was recovered from a woman younger than 35 in good health. Specimen: PBMCs. The chain couples TRBV12-3 or TRBV12-4 to TRBJ1-4; 7 nucleotides align to TRBD1. The CDR3 loop is CASSFSPRGAGEKLFF. The CDR3, as DNA: TGTGCCAGCAGTTTCTCCCCCAGGGGGGCAGGTGAAAAACTGTTTTTT.